This is a list of T cell receptor beta chains from one sample in a study of OX40 agonist ivuxolimab in advanced cancers. Only in-frame clones appear in the TCRdb table, and some are missing; sequencing was by immunoSEQ multiplex PCR. This sample has 65,000 to 95,000 clones, with about 90% found just once. The sequenced sample was CD4+ or CD8+ T cells sorted from blood, obtained in a trial of the OX40 agonist ivuxolimab. These receptors were taken from an adult with an advanced solid tumor such as melanoma, head and neck, liver or kidney cancer. CDR3s include the opening cysteine and the closing phenylalanine or tryptophan. The D gene is left open where the match is weak. Clone size is shown for a subset of rows, as once, few, many or a class of expanded clone.

V	D	size	J	CDR3	DNA
TRBV27	.	.	TRBJ1-3	CASGILRGSGNTIYF	TGTGCCAGCGGCATTCTCCGTGGCTCTGGAAACACCATATATTTT
TRBV30	.	.	TRBJ1-2	CAWMRSPGEIYGYTF	TGTGCCTGGATGCGGAGCCCAGGGGAAATCTATGGCTACACCTTC
TRBV5-1	TRBD1	.	TRBJ1-4	CASSLYPISTTGVSNEKLFF	TGCGCCAGCAGCTTGTATCCTATATCAACGACAGGGGTCAGTAATGAAAAACTGTTTTTT
TRBV10-2	.	.	TRBJ2-7	CASSPSPSYEQYF	TGCGCCAGCAGCCCCTCGCCTTCCTACGAGCAGTACTTC
TRBV14	TRBD2	once	TRBJ2-5	CASSQGYSTSGEETQYF	TGTGCCAGCAGCCAGGGTTATTCGACTAGCGGAGAAGAGACCCAGTACTTC
TRBV13	.	.	TRBJ2-1	CASSLMGRLNEQFF	TGTGCCAGCAGCTTAATGGGTCGGCTCAATGAGCAGTTCTTC
TRBV7-2	.	few	TRBJ1-3	CASSPRDVSGNTIYF	TGTGCCAGCAGCCCCCGGGACGTCTCTGGAAACACCATATATTTT
TRBV5-4	.	.	TRBJ1-1	CASSSLGGDTEAFF	TGTGCCAGCAGCTCCCTAGGGGGGGACACTGAAGCTTTCTTT
TRBV10-3	.	.	TRBJ1-5	CAISESFGQPQHF	TGTGCCATCAGTGAGAGTTTTGGTCAGCCCCAGCATTTT
TRBV7-3	.	.	TRBJ2-7	CASSPTGGASYEQYF	TGTGCCAGCAGCCCCACCGGGGGAGCCTCCTACGAGCAGTACTTC
TRBV7-2	TRBD2	once	TRBJ2-5	CASSLGNGGLGLETQYF	TGTGCCAGCAGCTTAGGGAATGGGGGACTAGGGTTGGAGACCCAGTACTTC